Below, one T cell receptor (beta chain) is given with its context. Its specific antigen is unknown. Per-base quality was not reported, and no clone a single base away is much larger than it. Whole blood was collected in K2EDTA tubes by collaborating institutions according to the institutions' own protocols. For TCRbeta analysis, collaborators shipped samples as frozen whole blood, isolated PBMCs, or DNA extracted from either of those sample types. This specimen comes from a study of blood T cell repertoires in COVID-19 (dated by TCRdb to about 2020). In terms of the full investigation: Samples from collaborators originated in the United States, Italy and Spain and spanned both the acute and convalescent phases of COVID-19. The material from the prospective study consisted of cDNA or gDNA derived from T cells, B-cell-depleted T cells, or PBMCs. Sample metadata almost always included a de-identified subject ID, COVID-19 status, age in years and sex. The samples were drawn from the first 160 participants of the ongoing ImmuneRACE study and from under 1,500 subjects provided by 6 global collaborators. Where available, HLA class I and class II types were taken from metadata supplied by the sample provider and were not determined by assay-based typing. Subjects who had been exposed to COVID-19, were actively infected with it, or had recovered from it provided the deeply sampled blood TCRbeta repertoires that made up the dataset. The repertoires were made available in a free public database intended to serve as a resource for research on the immune response to SARS-CoV-2. Points the paper makes about the study in general: The amount of clinical and demographic metadata varied by source and participant and was provided uncurated.

From a lookup of the germline V gene, CDR1 and CDR2 are MDHEN and SYDVKM. Its CDR3 holds 15 amino acids, cysteine through phenylalanine. The sequence is cut down to CDR3 DNA, 45 bases in frame from base 1. Germline trimming amounts to 8 bases on V and 4 bases on J, with 13 as the count of junction bases outside the gene matches. The immunoSEQ Assay, a bias-controlled multiplex PCR, was used to amplify TCRbeta CDR3 regions from genomic DNA. The study's own analysis went as follows. The number of nucleated cells in each sample was estimated by amplification of reference gene primers within the assay. To quantify the absolute abundance of each unique TCRbeta CDR3 rearrangement, sequence reads were collapsed and filtered. For each sample, productive Simpson clonality was calculated as the square root of Simpson's diversity index over productive rearrangements. TCRdb carries this immuneACCESS record with in-frame sequences only. Its versions omit some clonotypes, under half of them owing to an unresolved V gene in the studies checked, with the rest unexplained. The D gene and trimming were derived from the DNA, and the V and J assignments and clone size from that table. This sample gives about 220,000 clones in total; 84% of them show up just once. Together, the top ten hold about 20% of the sample.

The sequence links TRBV28 to TRBJ2-7, with 8 bases aligning to TRBD2. Sequences were obtained from peripheral blood. The receptor was isolated from a man aged 25 to 45 with active or convalescent COVID-19. The DNA sequence reads TGTGCCAGCTCGGCCGCTGGCGGGGGGACGTACGAGCAGTACTTC. It codes for CASSAAGGGTYEQYF.